These T cell receptor beta chains were read from a single sample in a study of neurological immune-mediated disorders. TCRdb redid the calling of the 5' RACE reads with MiXCR, one entry per CDR3 protein. The sample lists approximately 82,000 distinct CDR3 sequences; 13% to 15% were seen once. Specimen: PBMCs. These receptors were obtained from a woman aged 50 to 65 in good health. Each CDR3 is given with its conserved first and last residue. Each record gives: CDR3 DNA, CDR3 protein, clone size, V gene, J gene, CDR3 length, D gene. The D gene is left open where the match is weak. Rows may omit the clone size; those that give it use once, few, many or a size class.

cdr3_nt: TGCGCCAGCAGCTTCTCGACGGCGGTAGGAGAGACCCAGTACTTC; cdr3_aa: CASSFSTAVGETQYF; clone_size: many; v_call: TRBV5-1; j_call: TRBJ2-5; cdr3_length: 15; d_call: .
cdr3_nt: TGTGCCACAGGACTAGCGGGAGGCGAAACTTACAATGAGCAGTTCTTC; cdr3_aa: CATGLAGGETYNEQFF; clone_size: many; v_call: TRBV24-1; j_call: TRBJ2-1; cdr3_length: 16; d_call: TRBD2
cdr3_nt: TGCAGTGCTAGAGATCGGGAACGGGGCGACTATGGCTACACCTTC; cdr3_aa: CSARDRERGDYGYTF; clone_size: many; v_call: TRBV20-1; j_call: TRBJ1-2; cdr3_length: 15; d_call: .
cdr3_nt: TGCAGCGGAGGACAGGGAACGAACACCGGGGAGCTGTTTTTT; cdr3_aa: CSGGQGTNTGELFF; clone_size: many; v_call: TRBV29-1; j_call: TRBJ2-2; cdr3_length: 14; d_call: TRBD1
cdr3_nt: TGTGCCAGCAGTTACAGGGACAATTACTACAATGAGCAGTTCTTC; cdr3_aa: CASSYRDNYYNEQFF; clone_size: many; v_call: TRBV28; j_call: TRBJ2-1; cdr3_length: 15; d_call: .
cdr3_nt: TGCGCCAGCAGCTTCGGGACAAGAGGCACAGATACGCAGTATTTT; cdr3_aa: CASSFGTRGTDTQYF; clone_size: many; v_call: TRBV5-1; j_call: TRBJ2-3; cdr3_length: 15; d_call: .
cdr3_nt: TGTGCTAGTGGTTCATTAAGTGGCACTGAAGCTTTCTTT; cdr3_aa: CASGSLSGTEAFF; clone_size: many; v_call: TRBV12-5; j_call: TRBJ1-1; cdr3_length: 13; d_call: .
cdr3_nt: TGTGCCAGCAGGTTAACAGGGGACTCTTCACCCCTCCACTTT; cdr3_aa: CASRLTGDSSPLHF; clone_size: many; v_call: TRBV7-9; j_call: TRBJ1-6; cdr3_length: 14; d_call: TRBD1
cdr3_nt: TGCGCCAGTATTCCCGTTGGGGGTTACACTGAAGCTTTCTTT; cdr3_aa: CASIPVGGYTEAFF; clone_size: .; v_call: TRBV5-1; j_call: TRBJ1-1; cdr3_length: 14; d_call: .
cdr3_nt: TGTGCCAACAGCCCTCAACTAGCGGGAGCAGGAGAGACCCAGTACTTC; cdr3_aa: CANSPQLAGAGETQYF; clone_size: .; v_call: TRBV4-2; j_call: TRBJ2-5; cdr3_length: 16; d_call: TRBD2
cdr3_nt: TGCGCCAGCAGCATTCAGGGTTACAATGAGCAGTTCTTC; cdr3_aa: CASSIQGYNEQFF; clone_size: many; v_call: TRBV5-1; j_call: TRBJ2-1; cdr3_length: 13; d_call: .
cdr3_nt: TGCAGTGCTAGAGATCCCCAGGGGGCTGGGGAGACCCAGTACTTC; cdr3_aa: CSARDPQGAGETQYF; clone_size: few; v_call: TRBV20-1; j_call: TRBJ2-5; cdr3_length: 15; d_call: TRBD1
cdr3_nt: TGCGCCAGCAGCTCTCGGACTAGCGGGGGGATCAACGAGCAGTACTTC; cdr3_aa: CASSSRTSGGINEQYF; clone_size: many; v_call: TRBV5-1; j_call: TRBJ2-7; cdr3_length: 16; d_call: TRBD2
cdr3_nt: TGCGCCAGCAGCCCCCCCGGGGGGATGAACACTGAAGCTTTCTTT; cdr3_aa: CASSPPGGMNTEAFF; clone_size: many; v_call: TRBV5-1; j_call: TRBJ1-1; cdr3_length: 15; d_call: .
cdr3_nt: TGTGCCACCAGTGATCCGGCGGGACTATCGGGAGACGAGCAGAACTTC; cdr3_aa: CATSDPAGLSGDEQNF; clone_size: .; v_call: TRBV24-1; j_call: TRBJ2-7; cdr3_length: 16; d_call: TRBD2
cdr3_nt: TGTGCCAGCAGCTCGGGACAGGGGGGATCCGGGGAGCTGTTTTTT; cdr3_aa: CASSSGQGGSGELFF; clone_size: many; v_call: TRBV28; j_call: TRBJ2-2; cdr3_length: 15; d_call: TRBD1
cdr3_nt: TGTGCCAGCATACGACTAGCGGGAGTCTTGTCAGGGTATTACAATGAGCAGTTCTTC; cdr3_aa: CASIRLAGVLSGYYNEQFF; clone_size: .; v_call: TRBV12-3/TRBV12-4; j_call: TRBJ2-1; cdr3_length: 19; d_call: TRBD2
cdr3_nt: TGTGCCAGCAGCTTCCCCCTAGCGGGCCAAGAGACCCAGTACTTC; cdr3_aa: CASSFPLAGQETQYF; clone_size: .; v_call: TRBV5-4; j_call: TRBJ2-5; cdr3_length: 15; d_call: TRBD2
cdr3_nt: TGCAGCGTCGACCGTTGGGACGAGGAAACCTATAATGAGCAGTTCTTC; cdr3_aa: CSVDRWDEETYNEQFF; clone_size: .; v_call: TRBV29-1; j_call: TRBJ2-1; cdr3_length: 16; d_call: .
cdr3_nt: TGCGCCAGCAGACCAGTCTTTGGTGGCTACACCTTC; cdr3_aa: CASRPVFGGYTF; clone_size: many; v_call: TRBV5-1; j_call: TRBJ1-2; cdr3_length: 12; d_call: .
cdr3_nt: TGTGCCAGCAACCAAGGGGTTTGGCATGAGCAGTTCTTC; cdr3_aa: CASNQGVWHEQFF; clone_size: many; v_call: TRBV14; j_call: TRBJ2-1; cdr3_length: 13; d_call: .
cdr3_nt: TGCAGTGCTAGAGTGTCGGCAGGGTCGGGAGAGACCCAGTACTTC; cdr3_aa: CSARVSAGSGETQYF; clone_size: many; v_call: TRBV20-1; j_call: TRBJ2-5; cdr3_length: 15; d_call: .
cdr3_nt: TGTGCCAGCAGTTTCTCAGGGATGGGGGCCAACGTCCTGACTTTC; cdr3_aa: CASSFSGMGANVLTF; clone_size: many; v_call: TRBV12-3/TRBV12-4; j_call: TRBJ2-6; cdr3_length: 15; d_call: .
cdr3_nt: TGTGCCAGCAGCAGTAGACAGGGCTGGGATACGCAGTATTTT; cdr3_aa: CASSSRQGWDTQYF; clone_size: few; v_call: TRBV11-2; j_call: TRBJ2-3; cdr3_length: 14; d_call: TRBD1
cdr3_nt: TGTGCCTCCTATCAACTCCCGGGCGGCTACACCTTC; cdr3_aa: CASYQLPGGYTF; clone_size: many; v_call: TRBV6-5; j_call: TRBJ1-2; cdr3_length: 12; d_call: .
cdr3_nt: TGTGCCACCAGTCCCCGACGAATTGGCGAGCAGTTCTTC; cdr3_aa: CATSPRRIGEQFF; clone_size: many; v_call: TRBV24-1; j_call: TRBJ2-1; cdr3_length: 13; d_call: .
cdr3_nt: TGCAGTGCGCGACAAGGGACAGGGGACTCACCCCTCCACTTT; cdr3_aa: CSARQGTGDSPLHF; clone_size: many; v_call: TRBV20-1; j_call: TRBJ1-6; cdr3_length: 14; d_call: TRBD1